The clone carrying this TCR beta chain was counted between two and nine times. The antigen is not known. Relative to the germline gene, one junction end is altered; a read error may explain this. Through a sample-barcoded 5' primer and a J-beta primer mix, a second PCR was run for 7 to 11 cycles. No fewer than 3 million CDR3-containing paired-end reads came from each sample. MiXCR was run by TCRdb on the 5' RACE reads, yielding one entry per CDR3 protein. The repertoire holds hundreds of thousands of distinct CDR3 sequences, with 29% as singletons. The data belong to a study of blood T cells in healthy people across ages. Study-wide results and caveats: Estimated diversity that came from one million T cells was considered an underestimate. The unknown donor CMV status may have confounded expanded clonotype changes.

Each donor gave ten milliliters of peripheral blood. CDR3 length: 19 residues. Germline V CDR1 and CDR2: SGHAT, FQNNGV. Sample: blood. This TCR derives from a woman at least 80 years old in good health. The J gene is TRBJ2-3, the V gene TRBV11-2, with D possibly TRBD2 on 6 matching bases. The chain's CDR3 is CVSSLNLDRGRRGTDTQYF. CDR3 coding DNA: TGTGTCAGCAGCTTAAACCTCGATAGAGGGAGGAGGGGCACAGATACGCAGTATTTT.